This TCR beta chain stems from a study of T-cell reconstitution after alpha-beta-depleted transplantation in children. Study findings and constraints: Some patients owed their high day-60 TCRbeta diversity to surviving recipient T cells and thymic progenitors. At one year after transplant, newly produced T cells mostly accounted for T-cell counts and diversity. As was reported, about two months after transplant, alpha-beta T cells came from several hundred expanded graft clones.

The library targeted TCRbeta and was prepared with unique molecular identifiers. TCRdb redid the calling of the PCR reads with MiXCR, one entry per CDR3 protein. Of almost 600,000 distinct CDR3 sequences in the sample, 25% to 30% were seen once. Points on this clonotype: Its antigen remains unknown.

CDR3 length: 12 residues. Germline values: CDR1 SQVTM, CDR2 ANQGSEA. V was clipped by 3 bases and J by 6 bases, with 12 bases between them. The V and J genes are TRBV29-1 and TRBJ2-7; the D gene is possibly TRBD1 (6 bases). Specimen: PBMCs, collected before TCRalphabeta/CD19-depleted stem cell transplant. The receptor's source is a boy under two years old with Wiskott-Aldrich syndrome, due to receive a stem cell transplant. This CDR3 reads CSVDGGPCEQYF. The DNA for the CDR3 is TGCAGCGTTGATGGGGGCCCCTGCGAGCAGTACTTC.